The 19 T cell receptor beta chains below all came from one sample that was sequenced in a study of blood T cell repertoires in COVID-19. Assay: immunoSEQ multiplex PCR; the TCRdb copy retains only in-frame clones and omits some. Of under 70,000 clones in the sample, approximately 90% are singletons; the top ten hold approximately 6.5%. The sequenced sample was peripheral blood. The receptors originated from a woman aged 60 to 75 with COVID-19, enrolled during active disease.

V usage is TRBV10-3 and J usage is TRBJ2-2; 9 bases match TRBD2. The CDR3 covers 17 residues. After removal of 7 bases from V and 6 bases from J, the junction contained 15 bases not matched to a gene. Germline values: CDR1 ENHRY, CDR2 SYGVKD. The CDR3 region has the DNA TGTGCCATCACCTCTTCCGGACTAGCGCAAGGACCCGGGGAGCTGTTTTTT. The encoded protein is CAITSSGLAQGPGELFF.

This chain connects TRBV29-1 to TRBJ2-7, with TRBD2 matching over 8 bases. This CDR3 is built from 12 residues. V lost 6 bases and J lost 3; bases outside the gene matches: 4. Germline V CDR1 and CDR2: SQVTM, ANQGSEA. CDR3 region: CSVSGRDYEQYF. CDR3 in DNA: TGCAGCGTCAGCGGGAGAGACTACGAGCAGTACTTC.

The chain links TRBV24-1 to TRBJ2-2; D is uncertain. V was shortened by 2 bases and J by 4 bases, with 10 bases between the two germline ends. The CDR3 sequence is 15 residues long. Germline V gene lookup returns CDR1 KGHDR and CDR2 SFDVKD. CDR3 loop: CATSDSLGVTGELFF. CDR3 bases: TGTGCCACCAGTGATTCCTTAGGAGTCACCGGGGAGCTGTTTTTT.

This clone was seen once. The CDR3 DNA sequence: TGCAGCGTACCGGGACTAGCGGGAGTTAATGAGCAGTTCTTC. It encodes CSVPGLAGVNEQFF. The rearrangement links TRBV29-1 to TRBJ2-1, with 14 bases matching TRBD2. The V gene end was trimmed by 6 bases and the J gene end by 7 bases; junction bases not matched to a gene: 5. The CDR3 has 14 residues. Germline V gives CDR1 SQVTM, CDR2 ANQGSEA.

The chain uses TRBV15 and TRBJ1-6; 8 positions agree with TRBD1. This CDR3 region has 16 residues. V dropped 6 bases and J dropped 4; count of bases not matched to a gene: 8. The germline CDR1 and CDR2 sequences are LNHNV and YYDKDF (reference sequence). CDR3 region: CATRPTGATYNSPLHF. The CDR3 nucleotides read TGTGCCACCAGACCGACAGGGGCGACATATAATTCACCCCTCCACTTT.

The chain has TRBV11-3 and TRBJ2-2, with D possibly matching TRBD1 (5 bases). The CDR3 has 16 residues. V was cut by 5 bases and J by 4 bases, with 17 bases left in between. The germline gives CDR1 SGHNT, CDR2 YENEEA. The CDR3 region has the DNA TGTGCCAGCAGCCAGGGCCTTCCCCCGGGCACCGGGGAGCTGTTTTTT. This sequence encodes CASSQGLPPGTGELFF. The full variable domain, rest sourced from reference TRBV11-3 and TRBJ2-2, is EAGVVQSPRYKIIEKKQPVAFWCNPISGHNTLYWYLQNLGQGPELLIRYENEEAVDDSQLPKDRFSAERLKGVDSTLKIQPAELGDSAVYLCASSQGLPPGTGELFFGEGSRLTVL.

The rearrangement joins TRBV6-5 to TRBJ2-7, with 9 bases lining up with TRBD2. CDR3 length equals 14 residues. Germline lookup yields CDR1 MNHEY and CDR2 SVGAGI. The V and J ends lost 6 bases and 3 bases, in that order; junction bases with no gene match: 6. The CDR3 DNA reads as TGTGCCAGCAGAACAGCGGGAGGCCACTACGAGCAGTACTTC. Translated: CASRTAGGHYEQYF.

The J gene is TRBJ2-4, the V gene TRBV11-2; the match to TRBD1 covers 9 bases. Germline values: CDR1 SGHAT, CDR2 FQNNGV. The CDR3 is 18 amino acids. V gave up 6 bases and J gave up 2 bases; unmatched junction bases: 14. This CDR3 reads CASRPGTGRGMSKNIQYF. As DNA, the CDR3 is TGTGCCAGCAGACCCGGGACAGGGAGGGGTATGTCCAAAAACATTCAGTACTTC.

The rearrangement joins TRBV11-3 to TRBJ2-7; 8 bases fit TRBD1. The trim removed 8 bases at V and 4 bases at J, leaving 16 bases unmatched. The CDR3 loop spans 16 amino acids. CDR1 is SGHNT, CDR2 YENEEA, per germline. The CDR3 sequence: CASGARGPGIRYEQYF. In DNA, the CDR3 is TGTGCCAGCGGTGCCAGGGGGCCAGGTATTAGATACGAGCAGTACTTC. The full variable domain, its missing parts supplied by reference TRBV11-3 and TRBJ2-7, is EAGVVQSPRYKIIEKKQPVAFWCNPISGHNTLYWYLQNLGQGPELLIRYENEEAVDDSQLPKDRFSAERLKGVDSTLKIQPAELGDSAVYLCASGARGPGIRYEQYFGPGTRLTVT.

The chain has TRBV28 and TRBJ2-3; the D gene is possibly TRBD2 (5 bases). Germline V gene lookup returns CDR1 MDHEN and CDR2 SYDVKM. The CDR3 runs 13 residues. V lost 7 bases, J lost 4 bases, and 12 bases lay in between. The chain's CDR3 is CASKSSLADTQYF. The CDR3, as DNA: TGTGCCAGCAAATCTTCACTAGCAGATACGCAGTATTTT.

The chain joins TRBV25-1 to TRBJ2-1; 7 bases map to TRBD2. The V gene end was trimmed by 1 base and the J gene end by 9 bases; junction bases not matched to a gene: 6. This CDR3 spans 14 amino acids. The germline V gene has CDR1 MGHDK and CDR2 SYGVNS. CDR3 nucleotide sequence: TGTGCCAGCAGTGAATGGGGAGGGAAAGGTGAGCAGTTCTTC. This sequence encodes CASSEWGGKGEQFF.

This chain connects TRBV12-3 or TRBV12-4 to TRBJ2-2; D unclear. The ends were cut back, 5 bases at V and 3 bases at J, with 4 bases in the middle. This CDR3 comprises 12 residues. The DNA for the CDR3 is TGTGCCAGCAGTCTACACACCGGGGAGCTGTTTTTT. Its protein is CASSLHTGELFF.

The V gene is TRBV7-9, the J gene TRBJ1-4, with D unresolved. V gave up 2 bases and J gave up 3 bases, with 10 bases separating them. Looked up from germline, CDR1 is SEHNR and CDR2 is FQNEAQ (reference sequence). CDR3 length equals 15 residues. Here the CDR3 DNA reads TGTGCCAGCAGCTTAATTGGCAGGCCTAATGAAAAACTGTTTTTT. This gives the protein CASSLIGRPNEKLFF.

The chain links TRBV29-1 to TRBJ2-5; weak D call: TRBD2 (7 bases). V was trimmed by 4 bases and J by 5 bases, leaving 17 bases between them. This CDR3 comprises 14 residues. CDR1 and CDR2 (germline): SQVTM, ANQGSEA. CDR3 residues: CSVGLGGLAETQYF. The CDR3 DNA is TGCAGCGTTGGATTGGGGGGGCTTGCGGAGACCCAGTACTTC. Full variable domain (remainder filled in from reference TRBV29-1 and TRBJ2-5): SAVISQKPSRDICQRGTSLTIQCQVDSQVTMMFWYRQQPGQSLTLIATANQGSEATYESGFVIDKFPISRPNLTFSTLTVSNMSPEDSSIYLCSVGLGGLAETQYFGPGTRLLVL.

V and J are TRBV7-9 and TRBJ1-4; D perhaps matches TRBD1 (5 bases). Deletions cut 5 bases from V and 7 bases from J, with 11 bases between. The CDR3 spans 13 residues. Germline V CDR1 and CDR2: SEHNR, FQNEAQ (reference sequence). Here the CDR3 DNA reads TGTGCCAGCAGCAGGGGAGATGGTGAAAAACTGTTTTTT. Its translation: CASSRGDGEKLFF.

The chain combines TRBV6-5 with TRBJ1-5; a possible D gene is TRBD1 (5 bases). V was pared by 5 bases and J by 6 bases, with 14 bases between. Germline assignment: CDR1 MNHEY and CDR2 SVGAGI. The CDR3 runs 14 residues. The CDR3 DNA reads as TGTGCCAGCAGTACCACAGGAGTCGGTCAGCCCCAGCATTTT. Translation gives CASSTTGVGQPQHF.

CDR3 DNA sequence: TGTGCCAGCAGCCAAGAGGTACGGGTATCAGTCGGGGAGCTGTTTTTT. It is translated as CASSQEVRVSVGELFF. The J gene is TRBJ2-2, the V gene TRBV3-1 (or the pseudogene TRBV3-2), with D uncertain. CDR3 length: 16 residues. Germline V lookup: CDR1 LGHDT, CDR2 YNNKEL (reference sequence). Between the trimmed V and J ends, which lost 0 bases and 7 bases, there was a span of 15 bases.

The V call is TRBV5-6, the J call TRBJ2-5, with 9 bases matching TRBD1. The CDR3 runs 15 residues. V gave up 4 bases and J gave up 3 bases; unmatched junction bases: 7. The germline gives CDR1 SGHDT, CDR2 YYEEEE. The CDR3 region is CASSKGTGQEETQYF. The CDR3 nucleotides are TGTGCCAGCAGCAAGGGGACAGGGCAAGAAGAGACCCAGTACTTC. Drawing the rest from reference TRBV5-6 and TRBJ2-5, the complete variable domain is DAGVTQSPTHLIKTRGQQVTLRCSPKSGHDTVSWYQQALGQGPQFIFQYYEEEERQRGNFPDRFSGHQFPNYSSELNVNALLLGDSALYLCASSKGTGQEETQYFGPGTRLLVL.

J is TRBJ2-7 and V is TRBV5-6; 12 nucleotides match TRBD1. Trimming removed 3 bases from V and 5 bases from J; junction bases left unmatched: 18. Germline values: CDR1 SGHDT, CDR2 YYEEEE. This CDR3 comprises 19 residues. The CDR3 DNA sequence: TGTGCCAGCAGCTGGGGGGACAGGGGGCGTGCGAAGACAAAAAACGAGCAGTACTTC. It codes for CASSWGDRGRAKTKNEQYF.